Below are 8 T cell receptor beta chains sequenced from a single sample in a study of cytomegalovirus exposure and HLA in healthy donors. 13 Jbeta primers and 60 Vbeta primers were used for the PCR. Measured with immunoSEQ multiplex PCR; TCRdb has only the in-frame clones, and not every one. The sample shows around 53,000 clones, approximately 82% of them seen only once. What was sequenced was PBMCs. The receptors derive from a man aged 50 or older in good health and CMV-seronegative.

This chain uses TRBV7-9 with TRBJ2-1; 7 nucleotides agree with TRBD2. This CDR3 is 13 amino acids long. Germline V gene lookup returns CDR1 SEHNR and CDR2 FQNEAQ (reference sequence). The V and J ends lost 6 bases and 7 bases, in that order; junction bases with no gene match: 6. The CDR3 sequence is CASSPPGGNEQFF. CDR3 DNA: TGTGCCAGCAGTCCACCCGGGGGGAATGAGCAGTTCTTC.

The V and J genes are TRBV6-1 and TRBJ2-3, with 10 bases matching TRBD2. The trim removed 3 bases at V and 2 bases at J, leaving 14 bases unmatched. The CDR3 loop spans 19 amino acids. Germline V gene sequence: CDR1 MNHNS, CDR2 SASEGT. The CDR3 here is CASSDPASGGPANTDTQYF. The CDR3 DNA follows: TGTGCCAGCAGTGACCCCGCTAGCGGGGGTCCCGCCAACACAGATACGCAGTATTTT.

This chain connects TRBV5-4 to TRBJ2-7; 9 positions agree with TRBD1. Germline values: CDR1 SGHNT, CDR2 YYREEE (reference sequence). The CDR3 is 14 amino acids. V shed 4 bases, J shed 0 bases, and the junction held 2 bases outside the gene matches. Here the CDR3 DNA reads TGTGCCAGCAGCCGGACAGGGGTCTCCTACGAGCAGTACTTC. This translates into CASSRTGVSYEQYF.

The V call is TRBV9, the J call TRBJ1-2, with a tentative D call TRBD1 (5 bases). V was trimmed by 0 bases and J by 6 bases, leaving 15 bases between them. Germline loops: CDR1 SGDLS, CDR2 YYNGEE. This CDR3 is 15 amino acids long. The CDR3 DNA sequence: TGTGCCAGCAGCGTAGATCAGGGTCGTAAGAATGGCTACACCTTC. This encodes CASSVDQGRKNGYTF.

The CDR3 protein is CASSQDPQGTGGSPLHF. CDR3 DNA sequence: TGCGCCAGCAGCCAAGATCCCCAGGGTACGGGGGGTTCACCCCTCCACTTT. V is TRBV4-3 and J is TRBJ1-6; tentatively, D is TRBD1 (5 bases). CDR3 size: 17 residues. V was cut by 0 bases and J by 9 bases, with 18 bases left in between. Germline values: CDR1 LGHNA, CDR2 YSLEER.

The chain is built from TRBV6-5 and TRBJ1-5; 7 bases fit TRBD1. This CDR3 spans 14 amino acids. Trimming took 8 bases from V and 3 from J; bases not matched to a gene: 7. CDR1 is MNHEY and CDR2 is SVGAGI in the germline V gene. The CDR3 nucleotides read TGTGCCAGCGGGACAGCCACCCTCAATCAGCCCCAGCATTTT. As protein: CASGTATLNQPQHF.

The J gene is TRBJ1-2, the V gene TRBV2; D is perhaps TRBD1 (5 bases). This CDR3 is 16 amino acids long. Between the trimmed V and J ends, which lost 0 bases and 0 bases, there was a span of 11 bases. CDR1 and CDR2 (germline): SNHLY, FYNNEI. CDR3 sequence reads: CASSEAGQGTNYGYTF. CDR3 in DNA: TGTGCCAGCAGTGAAGCGGGGCAGGGTACTAACTATGGCTACACCTTC.

The chain has TRBV10-1 and TRBJ1-1; no firm D call. CDR3 length: 13 residues. Deletions cut 6 bases from V and 6 bases from J, with 14 bases between. Germline CDR1 is WNHNN and CDR2 is SYGVQD (reference sequence). CDR3 sequence: CASSPKAGAEAFF. CDR3 sequence (DNA): TGCGCCAGCAGCCCGAAAGCCGGGGCTGAAGCTTTCTTT.